This T cell receptor (beta chain) derives from a study of blood T cell repertoires in COVID-19 (TCRdb year 2020). Looking at the study overall: The collaborator samples originated in the United States, Italy and Spain and spanned the acute and convalescent phases of COVID-19. The material from the prospective study consisted of cDNA or gDNA derived from T cells, B-cell-depleted T cells, or PBMCs. Deeply sampled blood TCRbeta repertoires from subjects exposed to, actively infected with, or recovered from COVID-19 were included in the dataset. A freely available public database, intended as a resource for researchers studying the immune response to SARS-CoV-2, is where the repertoires were released. Samples were obtained from the ongoing ImmuneRACE study (first 160 participants) and from 950 to 1,500 subjects provided by 6 global collaborators. Sample metadata almost always included a de-identified subject ID, COVID-19 status, age in years and sex. HLA class I and class II types, where available, came from metadata supplied by the sample provider rather than from assay-based typing. The research as a whole found: The quantity of clinical and demographic metadata differed by source and by participant and was supplied without curation.

The collaborating institutions used their own protocols to collect whole blood in K2EDTA tubes. Collaborator samples were shipped for TCRbeta analysis as frozen whole blood, isolated PBMCs, or DNA extracted from either sample type. Based on its abundance in the sample, this clone is large (0.1 to 1%). There is no known antigen for this receptor. Base qualities are not at hand, and no much larger clone is one base apart. TCRbeta CDR3 regions were amplified from genomic DNA using the immunoSEQ Assay, a bias-controlled multiplex PCR. Turning to the authors' computational methods: Within the assay, amplification of reference gene primers was used to estimate how many nucleated cells each sample contained. To quantify the absolute abundance of each unique TCRbeta CDR3 rearrangement, sequence reads were collapsed and filtered. For each sample, productive Simpson clonality was calculated by taking the square root of Simpson's diversity index across productive rearrangements. Not all clones reach the TCRdb copy of this immuneACCESS table, which keeps in-frame sequences only. Checked studies attribute under half of the gap to unresolved V genes and leave the rest unexplained. Clonal size and the V and J genes are those of that table, whereas D and trimming came from the DNA. This sample has 45,000 to 55,000 clones in its table, and around 84% of those were observed once. The ten top clones hold around 1.6% of the sample.

V is cut back by 5 bases and J by 7 bases, with 8 bases in the junction unmatched. The CDR3 measures 14 amino acids from cysteine to phenylalanine. Here the CDR3 DNA is all that survives: 42 bases in frame from base 1. CDR1 and CDR2 (LNHDA, SQIVND) derive from the germline V gene (reference sequence). The TCR sequence derives from a middle-aged man with acute or convalescent COVID-19. The chain is encoded by TRBV19 joined to TRBJ1-5; 7 central nucleotides agree with TRBD1. The sequenced sample was peripheral blood. The base sequence is TGTGCCAGTAGTCTTCAGGGGGGAGGCCAGCCCCAGCATTTT. Its coded protein is CASSLQGGGQPQHF. Full variable domain (CDR3 extended with the reference TRBV19 and TRBJ1-5 proteins): DGGITQSPKYLFRKEGQNVTLSCEQNLNHDAMYWYRQDPGQGLRLIYYSQIVNDFQKGDIAEGYSVSREKKESFPLTVTSAQKNPTAFYLCASSLQGGGQPQHFGDGTRLSIL.